The rows below give T cell receptor beta chains drawn from one sample of a study of regulatory T cells in long-lasting Graves disease. TCRdb redid the calling of the multiplex PCR reads with MiXCR, one entry per CDR3 protein. Of approximately 440,000 distinct CDR3 sequences in the sample, roughly 16% were seen once. The same specimen was also included in a second study, on T cells in Graves' hyperthyroidism and ophthalmopathy.

The sample in question was peripheral blood mononuclear cells (PBMCs), obtained at new diagnosis, from a patient treated with antithyroid drugs. The receptors were gathered from a man between 40 and 49 years old with Graves disease. The CDR3 runs from the conserved cysteine through the conserved F or W. The D gene is left open where the match is weak. A clone size is listed for some rows: how often the clone was seen (once, few, many), or a class if it is expanded.

CASSEARVNEQFF	TGTGCCAGCAGTGAAGCCAGGGTGAATGAGCAGTTCTTC	-	many	13	TRBV2	TRBJ2-1
CASSWGRRDGKLFF	TGTGCCAGCAGTTGGGGTCGACGGGATGGAAAACTGTTTTTT	-	many	14	TRBV27	TRBJ1-4
CASSYSGQGRYEQYF	TGTGCCAGCAGTTACTCGGGACAGGGAAGGTACGAGCAGTACTTC	TRBD1	many	15	TRBV6-5	TRBJ2-7
CASSELDSNNSPLHF	TGTGCCAGCAGTGAGCTAGACAGTAATAATTCACCCCTCCACTTT	-	-	15	TRBV6-2/TRBV6-3	TRBJ1-6
CAWGPATNEKLFF	TGTGCCTGGGGACCCGCAACTAATGAAAAACTGTTTTTT	-	-	13	TRBV30	TRBJ1-4
CSVEGKVNEQFF	TGCAGCGTTGAAGGGAAGGTCAATGAGCAGTTCTTC	-	-	12	TRBV29-1	TRBJ2-1
CATEIQGYGYTF	TGTGCCACCGAGATACAGGGCTATGGCTACACCTTC	-	many	12	TRBV28	TRBJ1-2
CASSVVRPGGIGELFF	TGTGCCAGCAGCGTAGTCCGGCCAGGGGGCATCGGGGAGCTGTTTTTT	TRBD1	many	16	TRBV27	TRBJ2-2
CSASRTSGRASEQFF	TGCAGTGCTTCCAGGACTAGCGGGAGGGCGAGTGAGCAGTTCTTC	TRBD2	many	15	TRBV20-1	TRBJ2-1
CASSQDLRALWGTFF	TGTGCCAGCAGCCAAGATCTTAGGGCTCTCTGGGGGACTTTCTTT	-	few	15	TRBV3-1	TRBJ1-1
CASTLATGLGNTIYF	TGTGCCAGCACTTTAGCAACGGGACTCGGAAACACCATATATTTT	-	few	15	TRBV12-3/TRBV12-4	TRBJ1-3
CASSPGQASDEQYF	TGCGCCAGCAGCCCCGGACAGGCCAGCGACGAGCAGTACTTC	TRBD1	many	14	TRBV5-1	TRBJ2-7
CAKRQNPEQYF	TGTGCCAAGAGACAGAACCCCGAGCAGTACTTC	-	many	11	TRBV7-9	TRBJ2-7
CASSVGGVFNQPQHF	TGTGCCAGCAGCGTAGGGGGGGTATTCAATCAGCCCCAGCATTTT	-	few	15	TRBV9	TRBJ1-5
CASSQRTGGELFF	TGTGCCAGCAGTCAACGGACTGGCGGGGAGCTGTTTTTT	-	many	13	TRBV2	TRBJ2-2
CASSLDTDNYGYTF	TGTGCCAGCAGCCTCGATACTGATAACTATGGCTACACCTTC	-	many	14	TRBV5-4	TRBJ1-2
CASSLAGRGRGYTF	TGTGCCAGCAGTTTAGCAGGCAGGGGGCGAGGCTACACCTTC	TRBD1	many	14	TRBV12-3/TRBV12-4	TRBJ1-2
CASSLGPQGLFTGELFF	TGTGCCAGCAGCTTGGGGCCGCAGGGTCTTTTTACCGGGGAGCTGTTTTTT	-	many	17	TRBV5-6	TRBJ2-2
CASRGGLTENYGYTF	TGTGCCAGCAGGGGAGGGTTGACAGAGAACTATGGCTACACCTTC	-	many	15	TRBV11-2	TRBJ1-2
CASSRDRRETQYF	TGTGCCAGCTCAAGAGACAGAAGAGAGACCCAGTACTTC	-	many	13	TRBV18	TRBJ2-5
CASAGLPNYGYTF	TGTGCCAGCGCCGGCCTCCCTAACTATGGCTACACCTTC	-	many	13	TRBV3-1	TRBJ1-2
CASSVGGYGYTF	TGTGCCAGCAGTGTGGGGGGCTATGGCTACACCTTC	-	many	12	TRBV6-2/TRBV6-3	TRBJ1-2
CASIEREGYQETQYF	TGTGCCAGCATAGAGCGGGAGGGGTACCAAGAGACCCAGTACTTC	TRBD2	few	15	TRBV3-1	TRBJ2-5
CASSPTTWGIRTRDEQFF	TGTGCCAGCAGCCCTACGACTTGGGGGATACGGACGCGCGATGAGCAGTTCTTC	-	many	18	TRBV6-2/TRBV6-3	TRBJ2-1
CASSPIRGVTNEKLFF	TGTGCCAGCAGCCCTATTCGGGGGGTAACTAATGAAAAACTGTTTTTT	-	many	16	TRBV28	TRBJ1-4
CASSAGVQETQYF	TGTGCCAGCAGTGCTGGCGTACAAGAGACCCAGTACTTC	-	many	13	TRBV6-1	TRBJ2-5
CASSLGQAGRVF	TGTGCCAGCAGCTTGGGACAGGCGGGACGGGTCTTC	-	-	12	TRBV5-5	TRBJ2-1
CASSQDRGRIIGELFF	TGTGCCAGCAGCCAAGATCGCGGGAGAATTATCGGGGAGCTGTTTTTT	TRBD2	many	16	TRBV3-1	TRBJ2-2
CASSLVSIDTQYF	TGTGCCAGCAGCTTAGTTAGTATCGATACGCAGTATTTT	-	few	13	TRBV7-2	TRBJ2-3
CASRRGDRGGTEAFF	TGTGCCAGCAGGAGGGGGGACCGAGGGGGTACTGAAGCTTTCTTT	-	-	15	TRBV2	TRBJ1-1
CASSLEGPREQYF	TGCGCCAGCAGCTTGGAAGGGCCCCGGGAGCAGTACTTC	-	few	13	TRBV5-1	TRBJ2-7
CASSFSPGGRDTQYF	TGTGCCAGCAGTTTCTCTCCAGGGGGCAGAGATACGCAGTATTTT	TRBD1	few	15	TRBV12-3/TRBV12-4	TRBJ2-3
CASSEEGANSPLHF	TGTGCCAGCAGTGAGGAAGGGGCGAATTCACCCCTCCACTTT	-	few	14	TRBV2	TRBJ1-6
CASSQPRGANSYNEQFF	TGCGCCAGCAGTCAGCCTAGGGGGGCAAATTCCTACAATGAGCAGTTCTTC	-	few	17	TRBV5-1	TRBJ2-1
CSTIRGLSETQYF	TGCAGCACCATCCGGGGGTTGTCGGAGACCCAGTACTTC	-	-	13	TRBV29-1	TRBJ2-5
CASSRDLAGAGGANVLTF	TGCGCCAGCAGCCGAGACCTAGCGGGAGCTGGTGGGGCCAACGTCCTGACTTTC	TRBD2	-	18	TRBV5-1	TRBJ2-6
CASKSPGSVRYEQYF	TGTGCCAGCAAGTCACCCGGGAGCGTGAGGTACGAGCAGTACTTC	-	many	15	TRBV28	TRBJ2-7
CSVASREETQYF	TGCAGCGTTGCGTCCAGGGAAGAGACCCAGTACTTC	-	many	12	TRBV29-1	TRBJ2-5
CASSLGGRTQTQYF	TGTGCCAGCAGCTTGGGCGGGAGGACCCAGACCCAGTACTTC	TRBD2	-	14	TRBV7-6	TRBJ2-5
CASRSEGQGAADTQYF	TGCGCCAGCAGGTCCGAGGGACAGGGTGCCGCAGATACGCAGTATTTT	TRBD1	few	16	TRBV5-1	TRBJ2-3